This T cell receptor (beta chain) was found in a study of blood T cell repertoires in COVID-19. On the study more broadly: Some COVID-19 samples were acute and others convalescent; all came from the United States, Italy and Spain. Sample material is recorded as cDNA or gDNA derived from T cells, B-cell-depleted T cells, or PBMCs.

The germline gives CDR1 SGHTA, CDR2 FQGTGA. The ends lost 5 bases at V and 5 bases at J; junction bases unmatched: 13. CDR3 length equals 17 residues. Per the original data handling: How many nucleated cells were present was estimated from reference gene primer amplification. Produced via immunoSEQ multiplex PCR; TCRdb's table is partial and in-frame only. V, J and clone size are taken as reported in that table, and D and trimming were inferred from the DNA itself. Of about 280,000 clones in the sample, around 90% were seen once. This clone occurred a few times. This sequence joins TRBV7-3 and TRBJ2-2; 8 bases agree with TRBD2. This TCR came from a man aged 45 to 65 with acute or convalescent COVID-19. Sequences were obtained from peripheral blood. This CDR3 is CASSPRTSRMGTGELFF. CDR3 coding DNA: TGTGCCAGCAGCCCCAGGACTAGCCGGATGGGAACCGGGGAGCTGTTTTTT.